Presented here are 25 T cell receptor beta chains from one specimen sequenced in a study of healthy donors' naive CD4 and CD8 T cells. A linear amplification protocol produced the TCR libraries from about 0.45 ug of total RNA. In TCRdb, the reads were re-called with MiXCR into one record per CDR3 protein. The sample shows 200,000 or so distinct CDR3 sequences, about 76% of them seen only once. The sample comprised naive CD4+ and CD8+ T cells sorted from blood, pooled from several donors. These receptors were obtained from a pool of human donors in good health; the sample pools cells from several healthy donors.

This clonotype was recorded a few times. CDR3 region: CASSLGQNRRNYEQYF. CDR3 DNA: TGTGCCAGCAGTCTCGGACAAAATCGTAGGAACTACGAGCAGTACTTC. V is TRBV6-5 and J is TRBJ2-7, with D possibly being TRBD1 (5 bases). The germline CDR1 and CDR2 sequences are MNHEY and SVGAGI. Trimming stripped 5 bases from V and 3 bases from J, with 20 bases between. CDR3 size: 16 residues.

This clonotype has more than one count but fewer than ten. The J gene is TRBJ2-7, the V gene TRBV7-6; D is possibly TRBD1 or TRBD2 (5 bases each). V was shortened by 5 bases and J by 7 bases, with 15 bases between the two germline ends. The CDR3 length is 13 residues. Germline values: CDR1 SGHVS, CDR2 FNYEAQ. The CDR3 loop reads CASSLGKGREQYF. In nucleotides, the CDR3 is TGTGCCAGCAGCCTCGGGAAGGGGAGAGAGCAGTACTTC.

This chain uses TRBV10-3 with TRBJ1-1; 10 bases fit TRBD1. The CDR3 is 15 residues long. Germline-derived CDR1 and CDR2 are ENHRY and SYGVKD. Trimming cost V 1 base and J 3 bases; bases outside gene matches: 2. The CDR3: CAISEWGTGDTEAFF. For the CDR3, the DNA is TGTGCCATCAGTGAGTGGGGGACAGGGGACACTGAAGCTTTCTTT.

The genes are TRBV6-2 or TRBV6-3 and TRBJ2-1; D remains unclear. V was shortened by 7 bases and J by 5 bases, with 18 bases between the two germline ends. Germline values: CDR1 MNHEY, CDR2 SVGEGT. This CDR3 contains 15 residues. The CDR3 DNA is TGTGCCAGCATCAACGACATACTGGCGGACAATGAGCAGTTCTTC. Residues: CASINDILADNEQFF.

Note on this clonotype: At one end, the junction sequence differs from germline, possibly due to a read error. The rearrangement joins TRBV20-1 to TRBJ2-5; D possibly corresponds to TRBD2 (6 bases). Germline values: CDR1 DFQATT, CDR2 SNEGSKA (reference sequence). CDR3 length equals 15 residues. The DNA of the CDR3 is TGCAGTGCTAGAGATCCCTCTAGCGTCTGGGAGACCCAGTATTTC. It specifies CSARDPSSVWETQYF.

The genes are TRBV19 and TRBJ1-5, with D maybe TRBD1 (6 bases). The V end lost 3 bases, the J end lost 2 bases, and 11 bases lay between the germline ends. CDR1 and CDR2 (germline): LNHDA, SQIVND (reference sequence). The CDR3 extends over 15 amino acids. The CDR3 nucleotides read TGTGCCAGTAGTATGGTTGGGGGCGGCAATCAGCCCCAGCATTTT. Its translation: CASSMVGGGNQPQHF.

J is TRBJ1-4 and V is TRBV19, with D unclear. This CDR3 has 16 amino acids. The germline V gene has CDR1 LNHDA and CDR2 SQIVND (reference sequence). V gave up 6 bases and J gave up 3 bases, with 17 bases separating them. Written as DNA, the CDR3 is TGTGCCAGTAGGGCCTCGATGACGGGGTCTAATGAAAAACTGTTTTTT. As protein: CASRASMTGSNEKLFF.

The chain employs TRBV30 and TRBJ1-2; D is undetermined. Germline assignment: CDR1 GTSNPN and CDR2 SVGIG (reference sequence). The CDR3 is 13 residues long. V dropped 0 bases and J dropped 4 bases, with 9 bases sitting between them. This CDR3 is CAWSVRTLYGYTF. CDR3 bases: TGTGCCTGGAGTGTCCGGACCCTCTATGGCTACACCTTC.

V usage is TRBV12-3 or TRBV12-4 and J usage is TRBJ1-2, with D unclear. Trimming pared 7 bases from V and 2 bases from J, leaving 8 bases between. This CDR3 is built from 12 residues. CDR3 residues: CASKSGNYGYTF. CDR3 coding DNA: TGTGCCAGCAAATCAGGAAACTATGGCTACACCTTC.

This chain's CDR3 is CASSSIRDGRNSPLHF. In nucleotides, the CDR3 is TGTGCCAGCAGCTCTATCAGGGATGGTCGGAATTCACCCCTCCACTTT. This rearrangement joins TRBV11-2 to TRBJ1-6; tentatively, D is TRBD1 (5 bases). Germline V gene sequence: CDR1 SGHAT, CDR2 FQNNGV. The CDR3 has 16 residues. With 4 bases removed from V and 7 bases from J, the gap between germline ends came to 17 bases.

The rearrangement uses TRBV19 and TRBJ1-5; 7 nucleotides match TRBD1. The CDR3 runs 16 residues. The junction had 8 bases not matched to a gene; V was cut back by 5 bases and J by 1 base. Per germline, CDR1 LNHDA and CDR2 SQIVND (reference sequence). CDR3 region: CASSWGDRASNQPQHF. The CDR3 bases are TGTGCCAGTAGTTGGGGAGACAGGGCGAGCAATCAGCCCCAGCATTTT.

The V call is TRBV29-1, the J call TRBJ2-3, with TRBD2 matching 9 bases. Trimming cost V 3 bases and J 5 bases; bases outside gene matches: 6. CDR3 length: 14 residues. Per germline, CDR1 SQVTM and CDR2 ANQGSEA. In DNA, the CDR3 is TGCAGCGTTGATGGGGCGGGAGGGGGAGATACGCAGTATTTT. Its translation: CSVDGAGGGDTQYF.

The chain recombines TRBV21-1 with TRBJ2-1; the table assigns TRBD2, which was not confirmed against the DNA. TRBV21-1 is reported as a pseudogene. CDR3 length: 18 amino acids. The DNA for the CDR3 is TGTGCCAGCAGCAAAGGGATCGAGGTTTGTACTAGCGGGAGTAAGCAGTTCTTC. Its protein product is CASSKGIEVCTSGSKQFF.

This clonotype was observed a single time. This chain uses TRBV29-1 with TRBJ1-1; D not certain. Trimming took off 0 bases at V and 2 bases at J, with 7 bases between the two ends. The length of the CDR3 is 13 residues. The germline gives CDR1 SQVTM, CDR2 ANQGSEA. CDR3 protein: CSVEESINTEAFF. CDR3 sequence (DNA): TGCAGCGTTGAAGAAAGTATAAACACTGAAGCTTTCTTT.

The chain carries TRBV21-1 and TRBJ2-7; the D call in the table, TRBD1, was not verified against the DNA. TRBV21-1 is designated a pseudogene. The CDR3 extends over 12 amino acids. In DNA form, the CDR3 reads TGTGCCAGCAGGCCCCGGGAGCAGGAGCAGTACTTC. This sequence encodes CASRPREQEQYF.

The rearrangement links TRBV29-1 to TRBJ1-1, with D hard to call. This CDR3 is built from 12 residues. Trimming left V 7 bases short and J 3 bases short, with 12 bases between. The germline gives CDR1 SQVTM, CDR2 ANQGSEA. The CDR3 coding sequence is TGCAGCGCCGTAAGTGGGGACACTGAAGCTTTCTTT. It codes for CSAVSGDTEAFF. The full variable domain, in which reference TRBV29-1 and TRBJ1-1 provide the parts outside the CDR3, is SAVISQKPSRDICQRGTSLTIQCQVDSQVTMMFWYRQQPGQSLTLIATANQGSEATYESGFVIDKFPISRPNLTFSTLTVSNMSPEDSSIYLCSAVSGDTEAFFGQGTRLTVV.

The chain has TRBV11-2 and TRBJ2-2, with D hard to call. Germline values: CDR1 SGHAT, CDR2 FQNNGV. Trimming stripped 4 bases from V and 8 bases from J, with 14 bases between. The CDR3 has 14 amino acids. Here the CDR3 reads CASSSLFGSGELFF. The CDR3 DNA reads as TGTGCCAGCAGCTCCCTTTTTGGGTCGGGGGAGCTGTTTTTT.

CDR3 sequence: CASSYGAGVSSNQPQHF. DNA of the CDR3: TGTGCCAGCAGTTACGGGGCTGGGGTCTCTAGCAATCAGCCCCAGCATTTT. The chain uses TRBV6-6 and TRBJ1-5, with D possibly being TRBD1 (5 bases). Trimming cost V 2 bases and J 0 bases, with 14 bases left between them. Germline CDR1 is MNHNY and CDR2 is SVGAGI (reference sequence). The CDR3 extends over 17 amino acids.

This clonotype has just one count. This sequence joins TRBV6-2 or TRBV6-3 and TRBJ2-5; TRBD1 agrees at 10 bases. Looked up from germline, CDR1 is MNHEY and CDR2 is SVGEGT. The junction had 1 base not matched to a gene; V was cut back by 8 bases and J by 4 bases. CDR3 length: 12 amino acids. The CDR3: CASWTGGETQYF. The CDR3 DNA is TGTGCCAGCTGGACAGGGGGAGAGACCCAGTACTTC.

V gene TRBV29-1 combines with J gene TRBJ2-7; a weak D match, TRBD1 (5 bases). The CDR3 has 12 residues. CDR1 and CDR2 (germline): SQVTM, ANQGSEA. The germline V and J ends were trimmed by 6 bases and 2 bases, with 11 bases remaining between them. The CDR3 loop is CSVCDSTYEQYF. CDR3 nucleotide sequence: TGCAGCGTCTGCGACAGTACCTACGAGCAGTACTTC.

This rearrangement joins TRBV5-6 to TRBJ1-1, with D maybe TRBD1 (5 bases). Germline lookup yields CDR1 SGHDT and CDR2 YYEEEE. V lost 4 bases, J lost 0 bases, and 13 bases lay in between. The CDR3 length is 15 residues. Written as DNA, the CDR3 is TGTGCCAGCAGCGCCGCCCCGACAGTGAACACTGAAGCTTTCTTT. Protein product: CASSAAPTVNTEAFF.

This clonotype was detected a few times. The chain carries TRBV29-1 and TRBJ1-1; D may be TRBD1 (5 bases). The V gene's germline CDR1 is SQVTM and CDR2 ANQGSEA. The CDR3 sequence is 13 residues long. Trimming removed 6 bases at V and 8 bases at J, with 19 bases between. The CDR3 loop reads CSVSQSRDAEAFF. The CDR3 DNA reads as TGCAGCGTGAGCCAATCGCGGGACGCCGAAGCTTTCTTT.

The V call is TRBV12-5, the J call TRBJ2-1, with 10 bases fitting TRBD2. The CDR3 sequence is 14 residues long. The trim removed 11 bases at V and 7 bases at J, leaving 11 bases unmatched. CDR1 and CDR2 from the germline V gene are LGHNT and FRNRAP. CDR3 in amino acids: CAGSTSGVVNEQFF. DNA for the CDR3: TGTGCTGGATCCACTAGCGGGGTGGTAAATGAGCAGTTCTTC.

The chain employs TRBV6-6 and TRBJ1-1; D is possibly TRBD1 (5 bases). The CDR3 is made up of 12 amino acids. The germline V and J ends were trimmed by 2 bases and 6 bases, with 7 bases remaining between them. Germline-derived CDR1 and CDR2 are MNHNY and SVGAGI (reference sequence). CDR3 nucleotide sequence: TGTGCCAGCAGTTACAGGGGAGCTGAAGCTTTCTTT. Translation: CASSYRGAEAFF.

This clonotype was seen a single time. This chain joins TRBV20-1 and TRBJ2-5; D is undetermined. The germline gives CDR1 DFQATT, CDR2 SNEGSKA (reference sequence). Deletions cut 1 base from V and 4 bases from J, with 1 base between. The CDR3 spans 10 residues. As DNA, the CDR3 is TGCAGTGCTAGAGGAGAGACCCAGTACTTC. It codes for CSARGETQYF.